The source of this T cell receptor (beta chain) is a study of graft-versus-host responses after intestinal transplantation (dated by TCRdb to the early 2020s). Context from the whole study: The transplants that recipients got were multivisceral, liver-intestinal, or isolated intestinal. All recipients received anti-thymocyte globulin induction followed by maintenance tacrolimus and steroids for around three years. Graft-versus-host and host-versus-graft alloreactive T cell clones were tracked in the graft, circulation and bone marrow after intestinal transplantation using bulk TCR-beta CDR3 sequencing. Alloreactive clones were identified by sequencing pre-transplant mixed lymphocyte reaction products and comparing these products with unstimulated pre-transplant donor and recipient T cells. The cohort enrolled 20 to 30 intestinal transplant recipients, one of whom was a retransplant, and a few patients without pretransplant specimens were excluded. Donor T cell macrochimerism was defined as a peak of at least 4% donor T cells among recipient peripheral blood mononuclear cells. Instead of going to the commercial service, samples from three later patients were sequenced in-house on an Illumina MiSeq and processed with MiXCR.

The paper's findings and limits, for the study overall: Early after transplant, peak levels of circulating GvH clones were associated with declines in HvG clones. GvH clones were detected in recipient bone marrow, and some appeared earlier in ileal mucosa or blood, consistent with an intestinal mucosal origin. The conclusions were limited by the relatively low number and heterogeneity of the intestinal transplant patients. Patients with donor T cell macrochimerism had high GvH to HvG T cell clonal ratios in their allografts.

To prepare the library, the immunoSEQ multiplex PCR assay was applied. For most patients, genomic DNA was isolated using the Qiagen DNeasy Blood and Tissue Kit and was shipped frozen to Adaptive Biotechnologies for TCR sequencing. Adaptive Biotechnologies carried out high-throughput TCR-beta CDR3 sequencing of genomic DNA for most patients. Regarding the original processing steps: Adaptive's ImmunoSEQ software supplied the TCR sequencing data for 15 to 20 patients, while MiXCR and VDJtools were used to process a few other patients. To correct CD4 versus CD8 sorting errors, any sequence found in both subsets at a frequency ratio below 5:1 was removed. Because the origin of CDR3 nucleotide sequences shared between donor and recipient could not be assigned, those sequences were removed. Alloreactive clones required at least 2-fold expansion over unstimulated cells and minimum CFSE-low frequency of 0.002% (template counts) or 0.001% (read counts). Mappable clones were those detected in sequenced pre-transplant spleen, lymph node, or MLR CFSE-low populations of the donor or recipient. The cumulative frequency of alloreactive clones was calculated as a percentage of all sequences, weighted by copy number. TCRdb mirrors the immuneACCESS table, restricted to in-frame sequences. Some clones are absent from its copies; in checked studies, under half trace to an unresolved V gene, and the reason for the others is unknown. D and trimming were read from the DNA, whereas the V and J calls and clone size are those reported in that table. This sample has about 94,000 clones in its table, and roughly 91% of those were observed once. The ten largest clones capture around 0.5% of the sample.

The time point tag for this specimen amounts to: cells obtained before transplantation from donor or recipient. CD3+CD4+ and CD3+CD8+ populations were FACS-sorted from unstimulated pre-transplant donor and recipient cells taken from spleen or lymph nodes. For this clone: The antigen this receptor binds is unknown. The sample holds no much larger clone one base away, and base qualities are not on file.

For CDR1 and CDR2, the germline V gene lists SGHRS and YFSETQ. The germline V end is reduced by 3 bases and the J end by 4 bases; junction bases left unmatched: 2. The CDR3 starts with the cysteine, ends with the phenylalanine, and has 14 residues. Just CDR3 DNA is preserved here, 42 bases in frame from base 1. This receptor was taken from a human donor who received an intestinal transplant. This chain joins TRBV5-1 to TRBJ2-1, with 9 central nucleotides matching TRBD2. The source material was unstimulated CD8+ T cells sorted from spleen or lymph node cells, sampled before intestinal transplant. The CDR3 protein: CASSSTSGYNEQFF. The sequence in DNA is TGCGCCAGCAGCTCGACTAGCGGTTACAATGAGCAGTTCTTC.